This TCR beta chain was found in a study of blood T cell repertoires in COVID-19. The data were produced by immunoSEQ multiplex PCR, yet TCRdb's version contains in-frame clones alone and is incomplete. The sample records roughly 400,000 clones, 70% to 90% being singletons. Germline V gives CDR1 MDHEN, CDR2 SYDVKM. The V gene lost 3 bases and the J gene lost 4 bases, with 13 bases spanning the gap. The CDR3 runs to 14 residues. The chain couples TRBV28 to TRBJ2-7; a possible D gene is TRBD1 (6 bases). The specimen was PBMCs or T cells enriched from blood (not recorded which). This receptor was taken from a woman under 30 who had been exposed to COVID-19. DNA for the CDR3: TGTGCCAGCAGTTTTAAACAGGGTGTGTACGAGCAGTACTTC. This codes for CASSFKQGVYEQYF. Drawing the rest from reference TRBV28 and TRBJ2-7, the complete variable domain is DVKVTQSSRYLVKRTGEKVFLECVQDMDHENMFWYRQDPGLGLRLIYFSYDVKMKEKGDIPEGYSVSREKKERFSLILESASTNQTSMYLCASSFKQGVYEQYFGPGTRLTVT.